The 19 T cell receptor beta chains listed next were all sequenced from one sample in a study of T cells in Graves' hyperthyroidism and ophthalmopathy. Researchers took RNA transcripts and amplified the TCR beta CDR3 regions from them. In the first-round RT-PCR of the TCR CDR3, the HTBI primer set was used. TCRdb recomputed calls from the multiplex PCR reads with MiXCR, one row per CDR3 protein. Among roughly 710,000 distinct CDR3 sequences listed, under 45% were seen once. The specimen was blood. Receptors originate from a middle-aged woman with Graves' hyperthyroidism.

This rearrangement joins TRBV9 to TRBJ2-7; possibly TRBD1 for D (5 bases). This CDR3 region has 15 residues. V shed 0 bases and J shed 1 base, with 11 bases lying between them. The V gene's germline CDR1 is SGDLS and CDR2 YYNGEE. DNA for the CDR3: TGTGCCAGCAGCGTAGAGGCAGGGCAGTCCTACGAGCAGTACTTC. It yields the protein CASSVEAGQSYEQYF.

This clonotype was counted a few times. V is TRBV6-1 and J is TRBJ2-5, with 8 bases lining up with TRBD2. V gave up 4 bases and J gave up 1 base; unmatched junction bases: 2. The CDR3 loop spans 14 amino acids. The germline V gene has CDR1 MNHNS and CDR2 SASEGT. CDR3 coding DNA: TGTGCCAGCAGTGGCGGGGGGTCCCAAGAGACCCAGTACTTC. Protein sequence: CASSGGGSQETQYF.

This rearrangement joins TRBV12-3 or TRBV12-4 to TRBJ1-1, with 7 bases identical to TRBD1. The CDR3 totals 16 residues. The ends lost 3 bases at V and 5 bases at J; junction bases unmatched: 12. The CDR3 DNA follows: TGTGCCAGCAGTTTCCCCCTCGAGGGGGCGAAGACTGAAGCTTTCTTT. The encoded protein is CASSFPLEGAKTEAFF.

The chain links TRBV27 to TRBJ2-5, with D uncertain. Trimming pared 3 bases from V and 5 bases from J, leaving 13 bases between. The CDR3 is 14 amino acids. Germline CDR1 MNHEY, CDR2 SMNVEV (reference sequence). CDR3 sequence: CASSFNGNSETQYF. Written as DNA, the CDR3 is TGTGCCAGCAGTTTTAATGGAAACAGCGAGACCCAGTACTTC.

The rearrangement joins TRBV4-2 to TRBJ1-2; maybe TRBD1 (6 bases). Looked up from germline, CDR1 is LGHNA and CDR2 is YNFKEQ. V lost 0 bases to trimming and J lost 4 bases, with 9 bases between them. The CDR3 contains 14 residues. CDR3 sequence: CASSQDQGIYGYTF. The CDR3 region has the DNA TGTGCCAGCAGCCAAGATCAGGGGATCTATGGCTACACCTTC.

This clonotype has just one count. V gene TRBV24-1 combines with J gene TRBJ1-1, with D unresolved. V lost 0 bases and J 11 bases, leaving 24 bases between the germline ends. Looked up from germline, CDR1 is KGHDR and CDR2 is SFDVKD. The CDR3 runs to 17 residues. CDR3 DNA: TGTGCCACCAGTGATTTGACGACTAGCGGAACCTACAATGAGGCTTTCTTT. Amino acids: CATSDLTTSGTYNEAFF.

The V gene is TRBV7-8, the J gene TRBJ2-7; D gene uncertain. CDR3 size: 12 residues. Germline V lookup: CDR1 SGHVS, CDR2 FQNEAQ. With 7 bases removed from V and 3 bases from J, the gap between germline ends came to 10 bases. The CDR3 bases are TGTGCCAGCATGCCCCCCGGCTACGAGCAGTACTTC. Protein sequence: CASMPPGYEQYF.

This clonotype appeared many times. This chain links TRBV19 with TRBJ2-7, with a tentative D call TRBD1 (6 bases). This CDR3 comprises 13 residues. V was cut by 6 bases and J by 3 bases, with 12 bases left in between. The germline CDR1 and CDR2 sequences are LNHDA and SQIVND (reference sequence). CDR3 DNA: TGTGCCAGTAGCCATGGACAGATCTACGAGCAGTACTTC. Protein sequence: CASSHGQIYEQYF.

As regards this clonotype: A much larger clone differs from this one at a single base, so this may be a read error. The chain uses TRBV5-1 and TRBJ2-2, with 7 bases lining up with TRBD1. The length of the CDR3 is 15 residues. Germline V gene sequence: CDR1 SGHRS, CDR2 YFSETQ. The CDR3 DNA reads TGCGCCAGCAGCATAGTTGACAGGGACACCGGGGAGCTGCTTTTT. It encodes CASSIVDRDTGELLF.

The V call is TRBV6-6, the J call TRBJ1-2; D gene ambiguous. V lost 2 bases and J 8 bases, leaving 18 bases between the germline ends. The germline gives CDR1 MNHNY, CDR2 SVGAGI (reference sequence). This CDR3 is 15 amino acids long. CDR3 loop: CASSYDVTGIGGYTF. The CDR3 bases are TGTGCCAGCAGTTACGATGTCACCGGAATTGGGGGCTACACCTTC.

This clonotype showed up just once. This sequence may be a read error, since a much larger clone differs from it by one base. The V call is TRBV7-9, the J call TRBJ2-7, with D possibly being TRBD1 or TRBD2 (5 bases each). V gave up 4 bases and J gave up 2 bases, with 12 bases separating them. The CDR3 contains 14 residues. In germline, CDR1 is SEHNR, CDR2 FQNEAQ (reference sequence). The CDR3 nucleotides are TGTGCCAGCAGCTGGGGACGAGTCACCTACGAGCAGTACTTC. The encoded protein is CASSWGRVTYEQYF. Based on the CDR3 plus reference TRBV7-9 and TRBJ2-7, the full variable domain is DTGVSQNPRHKITKRGQNVTFRCDPISEHNRLYWYRQTLGQGPEFLTYFQNEAQLEKSRLLSDRFSAERPKGSFSTLEIQRTEQGDSAMYLCASSWGRVTYEQYFGPGTRLTVT.

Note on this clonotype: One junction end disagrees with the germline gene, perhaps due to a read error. The CDR3 bases are TGCAGCGTTGAAGATCGGGACACCTACGAGCAGTGCTTC. It translates to CSVEDRDTYEQCF. This rearrangement joins TRBV29-1 to TRBJ2-7; tentatively, D is TRBD1 (6 bases). Germline V gives CDR1 SQVTM, CDR2 ANQGSEA. The CDR3 runs 13 residues.

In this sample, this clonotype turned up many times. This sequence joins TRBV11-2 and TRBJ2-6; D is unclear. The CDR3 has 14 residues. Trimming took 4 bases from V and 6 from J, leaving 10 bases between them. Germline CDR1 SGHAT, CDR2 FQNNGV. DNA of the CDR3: TGTGCCAGCAGCTCCTTGGTGGAGGCCAACGTCCTGACTTTC. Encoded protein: CASSSLVEANVLTF.

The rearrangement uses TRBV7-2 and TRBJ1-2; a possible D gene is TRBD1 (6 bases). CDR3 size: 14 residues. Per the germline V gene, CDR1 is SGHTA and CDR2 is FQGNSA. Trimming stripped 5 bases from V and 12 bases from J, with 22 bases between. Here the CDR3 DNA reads TGTGCCAGCAGCCAAGAGGACGGGGGCTGGGGCGACACCTTC. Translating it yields CASSQEDGGWGDTF.

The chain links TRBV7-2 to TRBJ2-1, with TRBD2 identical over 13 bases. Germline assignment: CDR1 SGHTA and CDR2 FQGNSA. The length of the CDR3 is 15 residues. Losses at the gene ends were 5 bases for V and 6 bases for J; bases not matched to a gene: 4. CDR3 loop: CASSTTSGRGNEQFF. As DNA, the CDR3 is TGTGCCAGCAGCACAACTAGCGGGAGGGGCAATGAGCAGTTCTTC.

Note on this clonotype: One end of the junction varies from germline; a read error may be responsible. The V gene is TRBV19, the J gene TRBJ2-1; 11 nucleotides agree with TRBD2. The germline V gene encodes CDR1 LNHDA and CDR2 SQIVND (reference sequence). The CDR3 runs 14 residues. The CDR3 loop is CASRLAGVYNGQFF. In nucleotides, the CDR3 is TGTGCCAGTAGACTAGCGGGGGTTTACAATGGGCAGTTCTTC.

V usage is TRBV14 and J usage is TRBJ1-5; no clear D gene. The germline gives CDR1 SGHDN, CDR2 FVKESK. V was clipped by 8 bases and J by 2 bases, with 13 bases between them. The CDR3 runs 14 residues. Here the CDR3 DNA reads TGTGCCAGCTCACCTCTCGCCGGCAATCAGCCCCAGCATTTT. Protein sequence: CASSPLAGNQPQHF. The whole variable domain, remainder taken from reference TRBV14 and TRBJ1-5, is EAGVTQFPSHSVIEKGQTVTLRCDPISGHDNLYWYRRVMGKEIKFLLHFVKESKQDESGMPNNRFLAERTGGTYSTLKVQPAELEDSGVYFCASSPLAGNQPQHFGDGTRLSIL.

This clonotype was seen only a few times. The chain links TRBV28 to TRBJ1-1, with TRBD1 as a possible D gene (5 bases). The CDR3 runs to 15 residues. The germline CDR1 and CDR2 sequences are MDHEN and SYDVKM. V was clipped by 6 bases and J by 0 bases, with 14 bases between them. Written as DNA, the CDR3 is TGTGCCAGCAGCTCATTCGGGGCAGTGAACACTGAAGCTTTCTTT. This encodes CASSSFGAVNTEAFF.

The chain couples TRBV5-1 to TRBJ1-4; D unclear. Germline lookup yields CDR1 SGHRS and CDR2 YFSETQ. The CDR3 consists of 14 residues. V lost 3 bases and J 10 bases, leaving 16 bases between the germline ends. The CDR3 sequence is CASSSDLASRKLFF. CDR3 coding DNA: TGCGCCAGCAGCTCGGACCTGGCGTCGAGAAAACTGTTTTTT.